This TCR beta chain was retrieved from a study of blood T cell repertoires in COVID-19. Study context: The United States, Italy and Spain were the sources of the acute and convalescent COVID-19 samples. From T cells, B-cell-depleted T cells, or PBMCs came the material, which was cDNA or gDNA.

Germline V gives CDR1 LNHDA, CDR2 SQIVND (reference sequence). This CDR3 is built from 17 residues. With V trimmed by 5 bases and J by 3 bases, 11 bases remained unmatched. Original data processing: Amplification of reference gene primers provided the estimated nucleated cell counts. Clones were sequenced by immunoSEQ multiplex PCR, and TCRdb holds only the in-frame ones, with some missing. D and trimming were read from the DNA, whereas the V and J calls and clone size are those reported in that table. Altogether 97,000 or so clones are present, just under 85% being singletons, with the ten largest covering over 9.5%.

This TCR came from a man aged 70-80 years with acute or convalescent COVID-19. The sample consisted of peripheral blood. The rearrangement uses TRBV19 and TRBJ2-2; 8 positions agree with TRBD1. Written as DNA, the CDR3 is TGTGCCAGTAGTTCTCGTCGGACAGGGACCGACACCGGGGAGCTGTTTTTT. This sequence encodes CASSSRRTGTDTGELFF.